The rows below give T cell receptor beta chains drawn from one sample of a study of identical twins. Via MiXCR, TCRdb re-called the 5' RACE reads, giving one row per CDR3 protein. Here the sample spans under 1 million distinct CDR3 sequences, over 9% being singletons. The same specimen was also included in a second study, on yellow fever vaccine responses in identical twins.

The sequenced material came from PBMCs. These receptors all stem from a woman in her late teens or twenties in good health. Each CDR3 is given with its conserved first and last residue. D genes are given only for firm matches. Part of the rows lack a size; the others show once, few, many or a class for expanded clones.

j_gene | d_gene | v_gene | abundance | CDR3nt | CDR3aa
TRBJ2-1 | . | TRBV10-1 | few | TGCGCCAGCAGTGAGGGCAGGAACAACTACAATGAGCAGTTCTTC | CASSEGRNNYNEQFF
TRBJ2-7 | . | TRBV7-7 | . | TGTGCCAGCAGACCCCTGCGGGACACGGACTACGAGCAGTACTTC | CASRPLRDTDYEQYF
TRBJ2-1 | TRBD2 | TRBV5-1 | many | TGCGCCAGCAGCTTGGGGACTAGCGGGTTCTACAATGAGCAGTTCTTC | CASSLGTSGFYNEQFF
TRBJ2-6 | . | TRBV6-1 | few | TGTGCCAGCAGCCCCGGGGTACCTGGGGCCAACGTCCTGACTTTC | CASSPGVPGANVLTF
TRBJ2-3 | TRBD2 | TRBV4-2 | . | TGTGCCTATGGTAGCGGGAGCACAGATACGCAGTATTTT | CAYGSGSTDTQYF
TRBJ2-5 | TRBD2 | TRBV3-1 | many | TGTGCCAGCACCTCCGGGGGAGCGGGACAAGAGACCCAGTACTTC | CASTSGGAGQETQYF
TRBJ2-1 | . | TRBV10-3 | . | TGTGCCATCAGGACTAGCAATGAGCAGTTCTTC | CAIRTSNEQFF
TRBJ2-1 | TRBD2 | TRBV7-3 | few | TGTGCCAGCAGCCCAAGCGGGACCCTAACCTACAATGAGCAGTTCTTC | CASSPSGTLTYNEQFF
TRBJ2-5 | . | TRBV2 | . | TGTGCCACCCGGGACGAAGATTCACAGTACTTC | CATRDEDSQYF
TRBJ2-1 | . | TRBV12-3/TRBV12-4 | . | TGTGCCAGCAGTTTAGAGGCCTCAATTAGCTCCTACAATGAGCAGTTCTTC | CASSLEASISSYNEQFF
TRBJ2-7 | TRBD1 | TRBV14 | . | TGTGCCAGCAGCCTTGGGACAGGCCATCAGTACTTC | CASSLGTGHQYF
TRBJ2-5 | . | TRBV4-1 | . | TGCGCCAGCAGCCATTACTCACAGGGATACCAAGAGACCCAGTACTTC | CASSHYSQGYQETQYF
TRBJ2-7 | . | TRBV28 | . | TGTGCCAGCAGCCCTCAAACTAGTTACATCTCCTACGAGCAGTACTTC | CASSPQTSYISYEQYF
TRBJ2-1 | . | TRBV29-1 | . | TGCAGCTACGGGACACACAGCTCGGGTGAGCAGTTCTTC | CSYGTHSSGEQFF
TRBJ2-1 | TRBD1 | TRBV6-5 | few | TGTGCCAGCAGTCTACAGGGGGATTCCAATGAGCAGTTCTTC | CASSLQGDSNEQFF
TRBJ2-1 | . | TRBV10-3 | . | TGTGCCATCAGTGAGTCCCCGCGGGATTTTCCAAGTGAGCAGTTCTTC | CAISESPRDFPSEQFF
TRBJ2-1 | TRBD1 | TRBV29-1 | few | TGCAGCGTCCTCGAGGGGGCAGGGATTATTCTAACTAATGAGCAGTTCTTC | CSVLEGAGIILTNEQFF
TRBJ2-5 | TRBD1 | TRBV5-1 | few | TGCGCCAGCAGCTTTGACAGGGCGGAGACCCAGTACTTC | CASSFDRAETQYF